This paragraph reports one TCR beta chain. Its antigen is as yet unknown. The sample is drawn from a study of Ad26.COV2.S vaccination and SARS-CoV-2 variants. Whole-study findings and limits: Possibly, TCR breadth and depth analyses underestimated total T cell responses.

This table comes from immunoSEQ multiplex PCR, and its TCRdb copy is limited to in-frame clones, with some not included. The sample has about 440,000 clones, roughly 91% seen once. Specified treatment: some 20 received Ad26.COV2.S at low or high dose, single or two shots; roughly five received placebo; per-sample allocation not given. Collection of the samples took place on day 63 after the first injection of vaccine or placebo. The length of the CDR3 is 14 residues. The germline V gene encodes CDR1 LNHDA and CDR2 SQIVND (reference sequence). V was pared by 4 bases and J by 8 bases, with 15 bases between.

The material sequenced was peripheral blood, taken in a trial of Ad26.COV2.S vaccine versus placebo. The V and J genes are TRBV19 and TRBJ2-4; D is perhaps TRBD2 (6 bases). The origin of this receptor is a person between 18 and 59 years old who received the Ad26.COV2.S COVID-19 vaccine or a placebo. This CDR3 reads CASSNRAREDIQYF. CDR3 in DNA: TGTGCCAGTAGTAACCGGGCGAGGGAGGACATTCAGTACTTC.